A few counts support the clone carrying this T cell receptor (beta chain). This CDR3 has 16 residues. Per germline, CDR1 LGHNA and CDR2 YNFKEQ. V was clipped by 0 bases and J by 2 bases; unmatched bases: 5. The data belong to a study of blood T cell repertoires in COVID-19. Study-wide context: There were acute and convalescent COVID-19 samples, and they came from the United States, Italy and Spain.

Measured with immunoSEQ multiplex PCR; TCRdb has only the in-frame clones, and not every one. The sample records under 95,000 clones, 82% being singletons. Input material: peripheral blood. The TCR was taken from a woman at least 80 years old with acute or convalescent COVID-19. The rearrangement uses TRBV4-2 and TRBJ2-5; 8 bases fit TRBD2. Here the CDR3 reads CASSQEWSGGQETQYF. The CDR3 DNA sequence: TGTGCCAGCAGCCAAGAATGGTCGGGGGGGCAAGAGACCCAGTACTTC.